One sample yielded the 30 T cell receptor beta chains listed below, sequenced in a study of blood T cells in healthy people across ages. Primers used in a second PCR of about 7 to 12 cycles were a sample-barcoded 5' primer and a J-beta primer mix. TCRdb analysed the 5' RACE reads with MiXCR anew, one entry per CDR3 protein. The sample carries 450,000 to 700,000 distinct CDR3 sequences, about 25% recorded once. Sequencing input: blood. These receptors all come from a woman aged 70-85 years in good health.

The chain carries TRBV4-3 and TRBJ2-1; D is ambiguous. The ends were cut back, 0 bases at V and 4 bases at J, with 10 bases in the middle. Germline V gene sequence: CDR1 LGHNA, CDR2 YSLEER. The CDR3 is 15 residues long. In DNA, the CDR3 is TGCGCCAGCAGCCAAGATCGGGTTAGATACAATGAGCAGTTCTTC. Residues: CASSQDRVRYNEQFF.

This chain uses TRBV7-9 with TRBJ2-5; D is tentatively TRBD1 or TRBD2 (5 bases each). CDR1 and CDR2 (germline): SEHNR, FQNEAQ (reference sequence). V was shortened by 3 bases and J by 5 bases, with 13 bases between the two germline ends. The CDR3 runs 14 residues. The CDR3 spells CASSFGAPSETQYF. DNA of the CDR3: TGTGCCAGCAGCTTCGGGGCACCCTCTGAGACCCAGTACTTC.

This chain connects TRBV20-1 to TRBJ2-1; 7 nucleotides match TRBD1. The J call is doubtful: the DNA matches TRBJ2-7 better. CDR1 is DFQATT, CDR2 SNEGSKA, per germline (reference sequence). CDR3 length: 14 residues. This CDR3 reads CSVTGEGRTYEQYF. For the CDR3, the DNA is TGCAGTGTCACAGGGGAAGGTCGAACCTACGAGCAGTACTTC.

The chain has TRBV7-2 and TRBJ2-5; 15 nucleotides align to TRBD2. V was pared by 4 bases and J by 1 base, with 7 bases of the junction left unmatched. The CDR3 sequence is 18 residues long. Germline CDR1 and CDR2: SGHTA and FQGNSA. CDR3 nucleotides: TGTGCCAGCAGCTACACCGGGACTAGCGGGGGGCTCCAAGAGACCCAGTACTTC. Residues: CASSYTGTSGGLQETQYF.

The V gene is TRBV5-1, the J gene TRBJ1-1; 8 bases line up with TRBD1. CDR1 and CDR2 (germline): SGHRS, YFSETQ. The junction had 6 bases not matched to a gene; V was cut back by 3 bases and J by 5 bases. CDR3 size: 14 residues. The CDR3 loop is CASSSGTGWTEAFF. The CDR3 region has the DNA TGCGCCAGCAGCTCTGGGACAGGTTGGACTGAAGCTTTCTTT.

J is TRBJ2-2 and V is TRBV5-1; TRBD2 is a possible D gene (5 bases). CDR1 and CDR2 (germline): SGHRS, YFSETQ. V was cut by 0 bases and J by 7 bases, with 10 bases left in between. This CDR3 comprises 14 residues. The CDR3 spells CASSLDPGVGELFF. The CDR3 nucleotides read TGCGCCAGCAGCTTGGATCCCGGGGTCGGGGAGCTGTTTTTT.

The J gene is TRBJ2-2, the V gene TRBV7-2, with D possibly being TRBD2 (6 bases). This CDR3 is 17 amino acids long. The germline CDR1 and CDR2 sequences are SGHTA and FQGNSA. Trimming removed 3 bases from V and 6 bases from J, with 20 bases in between. The CDR3 sequence is CASSFSTTSTLAGELFF. CDR3 sequence (DNA): TGTGCCAGCAGCTTTTCCACCACTAGCACCTTAGCCGGGGAGCTGTTTTTT.

This chain uses TRBV5-5 with TRBJ2-7; D gene ambiguous. Germline V gene lookup returns CDR1 SGHKS and CDR2 YYEKEE (reference sequence). Trimming shortened V by 0 bases and J by 11 bases, and 18 bases separated the two germline ends. The CDR3 runs to 14 residues. In nucleotides, the CDR3 is TGTGCCAGCAGCTTGGAGGATTGGCTCCATGGCGAGTACTTC. Translating gives CASSLEDWLHGEYF.

With respect to this clonotype: This could be a read error, since a much larger clone is one nucleotide away. The rearrangement links TRBV20-1 to TRBJ1-2; 9 bases agree with TRBD1. Germline loops: CDR1 DFQATT, CDR2 SNEGSKA (reference sequence). Germline trimming cut 3 bases from V and 7 bases from J; bases unmatched to any gene: 12. The CDR3 has 15 residues. The CDR3 reads CSARAPGTGSGGYTF. CDR3 in DNA: TGCAGTGCTAGGGCCCCCGGGACAGGGAGCGGTGGCTACACCTTC.

CDR3 sequence reads: CASSPAANYGYTF. In DNA, the CDR3 is TGTGCCAGCAGTCCGGCGGCTAACTATGGCTACACCTTC. V is TRBV6-6 and J is TRBJ1-2, with no clear D. The CDR3 has 13 amino acids. The V gene's germline CDR1 is MNHNY and CDR2 SVGAGI (reference sequence). Trimming stripped 5 bases from V and 0 bases from J, with 7 bases between.

This clonotype was seen more than once but under ten times. J is TRBJ1-2 and V is TRBV12-3 or TRBV12-4, with 7 nucleotides matching TRBD1. There are 12 residues in the CDR3. J was trimmed by 8 bases and V by 6 bases; bases with no gene match: 6. The CDR3 is CASSNRGGGYTF. The CDR3 bases are TGTGCCAGCAGCAACAGGGGAGGCGGCTACACCTTC.

The chain couples TRBV7-8 to TRBJ2-1, with TRBD2 matching 9 bases. Trimming took 5 bases from V and 2 from J; bases not matched to a gene: 4. The length of the CDR3 is 15 residues. Germline V gene data show CDR1 as SGHVS and CDR2 as FQNEAQ. For the CDR3, the DNA is TGTGCCAGCAGCGGTAGCGGGGGCGCCTACAATGAGCAGTTCTTC. Its translation is CASSGSGGAYNEQFF.

This clonotype was seen only a few times. V and J are TRBV20-1 and TRBJ2-3; 10 bases are a match to TRBD2. This CDR3 contains 17 residues. Losses at the gene ends were 6 bases for V and 5 bases for J; bases not matched to a gene: 17. Germline V gene sequence: CDR1 DFQATT, CDR2 SNEGSKA (reference sequence). This CDR3 reads CSALIAERGGTGDTQYF. As DNA, the CDR3 is TGCAGTGCCCTAATAGCAGAGCGGGGGGGAACGGGAGATACGCAGTATTTT.

This clonotype has a handful of counts. Here the CDR3 DNA reads TGTGCCAGCAGCCAAGCCCGGGACAGGCTGTACAATGAGCAGTTCTTC. Encoded protein: CASSQARDRLYNEQFF. The rearrangement joins TRBV4-2 to TRBJ2-1; 8 bases fit TRBD1. CDR3 length: 16 amino acids. The germline V gene encodes CDR1 LGHNA and CDR2 YNFKEQ. V lost 1 base and J lost 4; bases outside the gene matches: 6.

The V gene is TRBV7-2, the J gene TRBJ2-3; D call uncertain. The CDR3 has 15 residues. Germline CDR1 is SGHTA and CDR2 is FQGNSA. V lost 2 bases, J lost 2 bases, and 11 bases lay in between. The CDR3 sequence is CASSLIGGYTDTQYF. The CDR3 region has the DNA TGTGCCAGCAGCTTAATCGGCGGCTACACAGATACGCAGTATTTT. Variable domain in full (rest from reference TRBV7-2 and TRBJ2-3): GAGVSQSPSNKVTEKGKDVELRCDPISGHTALYWYRQSLGQGLEFLIYFQGNSAPDKSGLPSDRFSAERTGGSVSTLTIQRTQQEDSAVYLCASSLIGGYTDTQYFGPGTRLTVL.

The rearrangement joins TRBV3-1 to TRBJ2-2; D unclear. The CDR3 contains 16 residues. Germline CDR1 reads LGHDT; CDR2 reads YNNKEL (reference sequence). V gave up 3 bases and J gave up 0 bases, with 11 bases separating them. CDR3 amino acids: CASSHAALTNTGELFF. In DNA, the CDR3 is TGTGCCAGCAGCCACGCCGCACTTACGAACACCGGGGAGCTGTTTTTT. The full variable domain, completed using reference TRBV3-1 and TRBJ2-2, is DTAVSQTPKYLVTQMGNDKSIKCEQNLGHDTMYWYKQDSKKFLKIMFSYNNKELIINETVPNRFSPKSPDKAHLNLHINSLELGDSAVYFCASSHAALTNTGELFFGEGSRLTVL.

The V and J genes are TRBV5-1 and TRBJ2-5; 9 positions match TRBD2. Trimming removed 4 bases from V and 3 bases from J; junction bases left unmatched: 10. This CDR3 contains 16 residues. Germline V gene sequence: CDR1 SGHRS, CDR2 YFSETQ. The CDR3 DNA sequence: TGCGCCAGCAGCCCGGGGACTAGCTCGACCGAAGAGACCCAGTACTTC. As protein: CASSPGTSSTEETQYF.

The V call is TRBV4-2, the J call TRBJ1-2; TRBD1 matches 7 bases. The ends lost 0 bases at V and 3 bases at J; junction bases unmatched: 1. The CDR3 length is 14 residues. Germline V gene lookup returns CDR1 LGHNA and CDR2 YNFKEQ. The CDR3 DNA follows: TGTGCCAGCAGCCAAGATACAGGGGACTATGGCTACACCTTC. It encodes CASSQDTGDYGYTF.

This CDR3 is CASSLMAASDEQYF. CDR3 bases: TGTGCCAGCAGCTTAATGGCTGCGTCGGACGAGCAGTACTTC. The V gene is TRBV7-6, the J gene TRBJ2-7, with unresolved D. Germline CDR1 is SGHVS and CDR2 is FNYEAQ. The CDR3 is 14 amino acids. V was cut by 2 bases and J by 5 bases, with 13 bases left in between.

This clonotype was seen repeatedly, ten times or more. DNA for the CDR3: TGTGCCAGCAGCTTAAGCCCCGGGGATGAGCAGTTCTTC. It translates to CASSLSPGDEQFF. V is TRBV7-2 and J is TRBJ2-1, with a tentative D call TRBD2 (5 bases). The CDR3 has 13 residues. Trimming removed 2 bases from V and 8 bases from J, with 10 bases in between. Germline loops: CDR1 SGHTA, CDR2 FQGNSA.

Remarks on this clonotype: The germline gene is not matched at one end of the junction; a read error may be the cause. This chain links TRBV13 with TRBJ2-1, with 9 bases aligning to TRBD1. CDR1 is PRHDT, CDR2 FYEKMQ, per germline (reference sequence). This CDR3 has 14 amino acids. CDR3 in amino acids: CASSLGQGFNGQFF. CDR3 sequence (DNA): TGTGCCAGCAGTTTGGGACAGGGCTTCAATGGGCAGTTCTTC. Variable domain in full (rest from reference TRBV13 and TRBJ2-1): AAGVIQSPRHLIKEKRETATLKCYPIPRHDTVYWYQQGPGQDPQFLISFYEKMQSDKGSIPDRFSAQQFSDYHSELNMSSLELGDSALYFCASSLGQGFNGQFFGPGTRLTVL.

The rearrangement links TRBV7-9 to TRBJ1-1; the D gene is possibly TRBD1 (5 bases). This CDR3 has 15 amino acids. Germline CDR1 SEHNR, CDR2 FQNEAQ (reference sequence). The V end was cut by 0 bases, the J end by 4 bases, with 12 bases between. CDR3 in amino acids: CASSLAGAPGTEAFF. The CDR3, as DNA: TGTGCCAGCAGCTTAGCAGGGGCACCGGGCACTGAAGCTTTCTTT. The variable domain in full, completed from reference TRBV7-9 and TRBJ1-1, reads DTGVSQNPRHKITKRGQNVTFRCDPISEHNRLYWYRQTLGQGPEFLTYFQNEAQLEKSRLLSDRFSAERPKGSFSTLEIQRTEQGDSAMYLCASSLAGAPGTEAFFGQGTRLTVV.

This clonotype was picked up one time. This rearrangement joins TRBV29-1 to TRBJ2-1; 13 nucleotides align to TRBD2. Trimming took 7 bases from V and 7 from J; bases not matched to a gene: 4. Germline V lookup: CDR1 SQVTM, CDR2 ANQGSEA. The CDR3 loop spans 13 amino acids. The DNA for the CDR3 is TGCAGCGCCGGGACTAGCGGGGCTAATGAGCAGTTCTTC. It specifies CSAGTSGANEQFF.

This sequence joins TRBV5-1 and TRBJ2-3; D remains unclear. CDR3 size: 12 residues. Germline values: CDR1 SGHRS, CDR2 YFSETQ. V was trimmed by 3 bases and J by 6 bases, leaving 8 bases between them. The DNA of the CDR3 is TGCGCCAGCAGCTCTCTACCGGATACGCAGTATTTT. This gives the protein CASSSLPDTQYF.

This chain links TRBV6-6 with TRBJ2-5, with D hard to call. The better agreement between TRBJ2-1 and the DNA end casts doubt on the J call. There are 10 residues in the CDR3. Per the germline V gene, CDR1 is MNHNY and CDR2 is SVGAGI (reference sequence). The CDR3, as DNA: TGTGCCAGCAGTTATGCTGAGCAGTTCTTC. This sequence encodes CASSYAEQFF.

Concerning this clonotype: Sequence at one end of the junction differs from germline and may be a read error. The gene calls are TRBV6-2 or TRBV6-3 and TRBJ2-2; 15 positions match TRBD2. Germline V CDR1 and CDR2: MNHEY, SVGEGT. This CDR3 has 18 residues. The CDR3: CASSRTSGRALDTGVLFF. Written as DNA, the CDR3 is TGTGCCAGCAGTCGGACTAGCGGGAGGGCCCTCGACACCGGGGTGCTGTTTTTT.

This chain uses TRBV6-2 or TRBV6-3 with TRBJ2-1, with 11 nucleotides matching TRBD2. V lost 4 bases, J lost 3 bases, and 11 bases stayed unmatched. The CDR3 has 18 amino acids. Germline CDR1 reads MNHEY; CDR2 reads SVGEGT. The CDR3 spells CASSSASSSGGYYNEQFF. In DNA form, the CDR3 reads TGTGCCAGCAGTTCGGCGTCCTCTAGCGGGGGGTACTACAATGAGCAGTTCTTC.

The genes are TRBV6-5 and TRBJ2-6; perhaps TRBD1 as D (5 bases). This CDR3 region has 17 residues. Germline V gene lookup returns CDR1 MNHEY and CDR2 SVGAGI. Trimming shortened V by 2 bases and J by 0 bases, and 11 bases separated the two germline ends. The CDR3 protein is CASSYKGPSSGANVLTF. The DNA for the CDR3 is TGTGCCAGCAGTTACAAGGGGCCCAGCTCTGGGGCCAACGTCCTGACTTTC.

The J gene is TRBJ2-5, the V gene TRBV7-3; 7 bases line up with TRBD2. Germline loops: CDR1 SGHTA, CDR2 FQGTGA. V lost 2 bases, J lost 5 bases, and 14 bases stayed unmatched. This CDR3 has 17 residues. The CDR3 sequence is CASSLGGAGERGETQYF. As DNA, the CDR3 is TGTGCCAGCAGCTTAGGAGGGGCGGGGGAGAGAGGGGAGACCCAGTACTTC.

The rearrangement links TRBV6-5 to TRBJ2-5; the D gene is possibly TRBD1 (6 bases). With the DNA end fitting TRBJ2-7 better, the J assignment may be wrong. Germline V gene lookup returns CDR1 MNHEY and CDR2 SVGAGI. This CDR3 spans 12 amino acids. The DNA of the CDR3 is TGTGCCAGCCACAAACAGGGCTACGAGCAGTACTTC. Protein product: CASHKQGYEQYF.